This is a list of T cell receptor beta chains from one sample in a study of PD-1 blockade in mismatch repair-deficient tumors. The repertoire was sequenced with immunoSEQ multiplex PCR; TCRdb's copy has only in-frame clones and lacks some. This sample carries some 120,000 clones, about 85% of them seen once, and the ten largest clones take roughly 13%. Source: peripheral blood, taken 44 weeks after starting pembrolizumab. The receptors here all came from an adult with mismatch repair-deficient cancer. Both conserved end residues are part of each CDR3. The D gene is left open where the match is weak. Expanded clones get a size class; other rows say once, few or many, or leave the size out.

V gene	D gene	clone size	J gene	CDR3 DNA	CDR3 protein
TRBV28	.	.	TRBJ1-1	TGTGCCAGCAGTCGGAACACTGAAGCTTTCTTT	CASSRNTEAFF
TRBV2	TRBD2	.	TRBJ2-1	TGTGCCAGCAGACGGGGAGGGGTCTACAATGAGCAGTTCTTC	CASRRGGVYNEQFF
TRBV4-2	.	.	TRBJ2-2	TGTGCCAGCAGCCCCAGGGGGGTATCAAACACCGGGGAGCTGTTTTTT	CASSPRGVSNTGELFF
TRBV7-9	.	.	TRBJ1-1	TGTGCCAGCAGCTTAGCACCCCGGGGGAGGTACACTGAAGCTTTCTTT	CASSLAPRGRYTEAFF
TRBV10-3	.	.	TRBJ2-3	TGTGCCATCAGTGAGTCCGCTAGCACAGATACGCAGTATTTT	CAISESASTDTQYF
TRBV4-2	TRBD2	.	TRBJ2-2	TGTGCCAGCAGCCAAGATGGCGGGGGAAGTGGATTAGCGGGAGGGCCCGGGGAGCTGTTTTTT	CASSQDGGGSGLAGGPGELFF
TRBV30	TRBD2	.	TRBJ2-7	TGTGCCTGGAGTGTAATAGCGGGGGCCTACGAGCAGTACTTC	CAWSVIAGAYEQYF
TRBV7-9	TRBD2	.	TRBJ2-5	TGTGCCAGCAGTTACCGGACTAGCGGAGGCCAAGAGACCCAGTACTTC	CASSYRTSGGQETQYF
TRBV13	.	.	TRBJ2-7	TGTGCCAGCAGCCCGCCCGGGACCAACTACGAGCAGTACTTC	CASSPPGTNYEQYF
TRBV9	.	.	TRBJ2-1	TGTGCCAGCAGCCCACGTTTACACACGAGGGGGTACAATGAGCAGTTCTTC	CASSPRLHTRGYNEQFF
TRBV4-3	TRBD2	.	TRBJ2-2	TGCGCCAGCAGCCAACAAGCGGGAGGGCCTCATAGGGCCTCGAACACCGGGGAGCTGTTTTTT	CASSQQAGGPHRASNTGELFF
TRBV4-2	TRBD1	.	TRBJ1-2	TGTGCCAGCAGCCGCGGTCTGGACAGGGGGTATGGCTACACCTTC	CASSRGLDRGYGYTF
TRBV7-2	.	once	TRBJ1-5	TGTGCCAGCAGCCCAGACAGGTTTCAGCCCCAGCATTTT	CASSPDRFQPQHF
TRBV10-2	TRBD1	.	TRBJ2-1	TGCGCCAGCAATCCGGGACAGGGGTTTGAGCAGTTCTTC	CASNPGQGFEQFF
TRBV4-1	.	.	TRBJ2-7	TGCGCCAGCAGCCAAGCCCTAGCGAGTGCCTACGAGCAGTACTTC	CASSQALASAYEQYF
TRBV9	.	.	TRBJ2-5	TGTGCCAGCAGCGTAGCTGGTGAAGAGACCCAGTACTTC	CASSVAGEETQYF
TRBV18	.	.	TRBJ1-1	TGTGCCAGCTCACCGGGCGGCCTGAACACTGAAGCTTTCTTT	CASSPGGLNTEAFF
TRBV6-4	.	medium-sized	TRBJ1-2	TGTGCCAGCAGTCCGGACGTGAGGGGTGGCTACACCTTC	CASSPDVRGGYTF
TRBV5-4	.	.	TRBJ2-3	TGTGCCAGCAGCCCTTTGACGACAGGTGACACAGATACGCAGTATTTT	CASSPLTTGDTDTQYF
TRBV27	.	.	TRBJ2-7	TGTGCCAGCAGCGGGTGGACGGACGGATCGGCCGAGCAGTACTTC	CASSGWTDGSAEQYF
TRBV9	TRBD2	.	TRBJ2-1	TGTGCCAGCAGCTGGAGCGGGAGTTTTAACAATGAGCAGTTCTTC	CASSWSGSFNNEQFF
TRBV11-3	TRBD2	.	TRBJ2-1	TGTGCCAGCAGCTTCGGGACTAGCGGCCGGGATGAGCAGTTCTTC	CASSFGTSGRDEQFF
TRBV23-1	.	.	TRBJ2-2	TGCGCCAGCCGGGGTATGAACACCGGGGAGCTGTTTTTT	CASRGMNTGELFF
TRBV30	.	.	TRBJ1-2	TGTGCCTGGAGTCGGAGGGGTTCGACCTATGGCTACACCTTC	CAWSRRGSTYGYTF
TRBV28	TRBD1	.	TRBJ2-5	TGTGCCAGCAGTTCGGGACAGGAACAAGAGACCCAGTACTTC	CASSSGQEQETQYF
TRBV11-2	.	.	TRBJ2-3	TGTGCCAGCAGCCTTCGGGTCGACACAGATACGCAGTATTTT	CASSLRVDTDTQYF
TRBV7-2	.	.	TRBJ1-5	TGTGCCAGCAGCTTACGGGGGCAGAGTAATCAGCCCCAGCATTTT	CASSLRGQSNQPQHF
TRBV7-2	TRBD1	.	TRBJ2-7	TGTGCCAGCAGCTTAGGACAGGGGGGCTCCTACGAGCAGTACTTC	CASSLGQGGSYEQYF
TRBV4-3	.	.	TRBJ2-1	TGCGCCAGCAGCGGCGGGATAAACTACCACAATGAGCAGTTCTTC	CASSGGINYHNEQFF
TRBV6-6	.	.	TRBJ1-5	TGTGCCAGCAGTTACTCGAGAGGGAGCAATCAGCCCCAGCATTTT	CASSYSRGSNQPQHF
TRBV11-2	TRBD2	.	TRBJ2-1	TGTGCCAGCAGCCTCGATGGTAGCGGGAGGGCCTTACCTTACAATGAGCAGTTCTTC	CASSLDGSGRALPYNEQFF
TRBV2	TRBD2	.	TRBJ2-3	TGTGCCAGCAGTGTTCCGGGACTAGTTATAGATACGCAGTATTTT	CASSVPGLVIDTQYF
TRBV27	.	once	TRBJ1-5	TGTGCCAGCAGTTTCGGGGGGGACCAGCCCCAGCATTTT	CASSFGGDQPQHF
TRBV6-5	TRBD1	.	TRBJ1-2	TGTGCCAGCGAACACCGGGACAGGAGACACTATGGCTACACCTTC	CASEHRDRRHYGYTF
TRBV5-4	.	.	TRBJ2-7	TGTGCCAGCAGCTTCGACGGGAGTGTGTACGAGCAGTACTTC	CASSFDGSVYEQYF
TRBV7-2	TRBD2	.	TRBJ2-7	TGTGCCAGCAGCTTCACCGGACTAGCGGGCGCCGAGCAGTACTTC	CASSFTGLAGAEQYF
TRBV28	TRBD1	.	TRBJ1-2	TGTGCCAGCAGTTTCCGACAGGGCGAGATAGAGGACACTTATGGCTACACCTTC	CASSFRQGEIEDTYGYTF
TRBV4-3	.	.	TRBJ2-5	TGCGCCAGCAGCTATATTGACAGGAGGGAGGAGACCCAGTACTTC	CASSYIDRREETQYF
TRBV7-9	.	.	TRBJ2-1	TGTGCCAGCAGCTTATACTCGCCCAGGAGGGGGAGCAATGAGCAGTTCTTC	CASSLYSPRRGSNEQFF
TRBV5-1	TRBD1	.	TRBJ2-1	TGCGCCAGCAGCGACCGGGACAGGGGGGAGTGGGAGCAGTTCTTC	CASSDRDRGEWEQFF
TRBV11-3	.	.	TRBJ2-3	TGTGCCAGCAGCTTAGGGGCCCAGGGGGATACGCAGTATTTT	CASSLGAQGDTQYF
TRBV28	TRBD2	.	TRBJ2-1	TGTGCCAGCAGTTTATCAGTAGCGGGAACCTACAATGAGCAGTTCTTC	CASSLSVAGTYNEQFF
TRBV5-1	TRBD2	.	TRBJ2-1	TGCGCCAGCAGCTTGGAAGTCCCGTCTAGCGGGAGGGTAGGAGGCGCCAATGAGCAGTTCTTC	CASSLEVPSSGRVGGANEQFF
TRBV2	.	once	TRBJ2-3	TGTGCCAGCAGGGCAAGCGGAACTAGCACAGATACGCAGTATTTT	CASRASGTSTDTQYF
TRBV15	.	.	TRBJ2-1	TGTGCCACCAGCAGAGAACAGCGGACCAATGAGCAGTTCTTC	CATSREQRTNEQFF
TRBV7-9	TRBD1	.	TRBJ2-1	TGTGCCAGCAGCTTCCGGGACAGGGGCGTCAATGAGCAGTTCTTC	CASSFRDRGVNEQFF
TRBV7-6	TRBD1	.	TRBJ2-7	TGTGCCAGCAGCTTAGAGCCGGGACAGACCTACGAGCAGTACTTC	CASSLEPGQTYEQYF
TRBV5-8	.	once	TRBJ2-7	TGTGCCAGCAGCCAGGAGACATCCGAGCAGTACTTC	CASSQETSEQYF
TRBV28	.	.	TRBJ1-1	TGTGCCAGCACCTCCTGGGGTTATTCGATGAACACTGAAGCTTTCTTT	CASTSWGYSMNTEAFF
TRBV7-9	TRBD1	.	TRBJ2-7	TGTGCCAGCAGTCCTACAGGGGAATCCTACGAGCAGTACTTC	CASSPTGESYEQYF
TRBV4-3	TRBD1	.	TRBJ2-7	TGCGCCAGCAGCCAAGGGTGGGACAGCTCCTACGAGCAGTACTTC	CASSQGWDSSYEQYF
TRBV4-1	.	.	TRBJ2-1	TGCGCCAGCAGCCCAGAGCCCGGGGATGCCTACAATGAGCAGTTCTTC	CASSPEPGDAYNEQFF
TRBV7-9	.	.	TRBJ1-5	TGTGCCAGCAGCCAAGAAATCGGAAGGGGTAGCAATCAGCCCCAGCATTTT	CASSQEIGRGSNQPQHF
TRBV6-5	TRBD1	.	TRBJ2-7	TGTGCCAGCAGATCTCCGGGACAGCTTTACGAGCAGTACTTC	CASRSPGQLYEQYF
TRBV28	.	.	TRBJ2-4	TGTGCCAGCAGTCCCGGGACCAATTCGGACATTCAGTACTTC	CASSPGTNSDIQYF